The sequence of this TCR beta chain was determined in a study of CD8 T cells in Susac syndrome. Study-level findings and limits: Individuals included in the TCR sequencing and HLA analysis were acknowledged by the study to be relatively few in number.

With respect to this clonotype: Its antigen remains unidentified.

The RNA input was about 0.5 to 1 ug, and it was reverse transcribed with random hexamers. TCRdb reprocessed the immunoSEQ multiplex PCR reads via MiXCR and lists one record per CDR3 protein. This table has 150,000 or so distinct CDR3 sequences, 95% appearing once. The length of the CDR3 is 15 residues. Germline lookup yields CDR1 KGHSH and CDR2 LQKENI. Trimming at V came to 4 bases and at J to 3 bases, leaving 4 bases not matched to a gene. The sequence came from a human donor with multiple sclerosis. The sequencing input was CD8+ T cells from PBMCs. This chain connects TRBV18 to TRBJ1-5; 9 bases agree with TRBD1. The CDR3 nucleotides read TGTGCCAGCTCACACGGGACAGGGCCCAATCAGCCCCAGCATTTT. Protein sequence: CASSHGTGPNQPQHF.